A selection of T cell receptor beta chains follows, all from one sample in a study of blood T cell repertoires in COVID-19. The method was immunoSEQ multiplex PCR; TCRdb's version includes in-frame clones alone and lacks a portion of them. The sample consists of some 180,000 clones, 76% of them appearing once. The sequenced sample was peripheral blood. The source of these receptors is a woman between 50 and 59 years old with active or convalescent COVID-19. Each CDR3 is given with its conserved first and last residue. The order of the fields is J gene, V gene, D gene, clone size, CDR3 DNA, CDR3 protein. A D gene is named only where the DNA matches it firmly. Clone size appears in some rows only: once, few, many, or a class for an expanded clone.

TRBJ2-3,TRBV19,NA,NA,TGTGCCAGTAGTCTGCGACAGATGAGCACAGATACGCAGTATTTT,CASSLRQMSTDTQYF
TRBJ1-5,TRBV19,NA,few,TGTGCCAGTAGTATCGAAGCGATCCCACCCCAGCATTTT,CASSIEAIPPQHF
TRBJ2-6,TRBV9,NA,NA,TGTGCCAGCACCAAACGGGGGTACCGCGACTCTGGGGCCAACGTCCTGACTTTC,CASTKRGYRDSGANVLTF
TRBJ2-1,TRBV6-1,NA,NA,TGTGCCAGCAGTGAAGCGGGGGACTCCTGGGTGCTCTTC,CASSEAGDSWVLF
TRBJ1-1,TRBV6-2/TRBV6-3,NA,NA,TGTGCCAGCAGTTACGGGGAGGGTACTGAAGCTTTCTTT,CASSYGEGTEAFF
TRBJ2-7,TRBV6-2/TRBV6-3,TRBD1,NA,TGTGCCAGCAGCCCCACACAGGGGCCCTACGAGCAGTACTTC,CASSPTQGPYEQYF
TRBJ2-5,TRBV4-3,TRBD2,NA,TGCGCCAGCAGCCAAGACCCTAGCGGGGGAGGGACCCAGTACTTC,CASSQDPSGGGTQYF
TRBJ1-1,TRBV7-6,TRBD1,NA,TGTGCCAGCAGCACCTACAAATGGACAGGGAAGGGAAACACTGAAGCTTTCTTT,CASSTYKWTGKGNTEAFF
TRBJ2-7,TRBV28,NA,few,TGTGCCAGCAGTTACGGGAGTGTTAGGTCCTACGAGCAGTACTTC,CASSYGSVRSYEQYF
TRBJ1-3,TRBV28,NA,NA,TGTGCCAGCAGCTTAGGAGTCGCCGGGGCTGGAAACACCATATATTTT,CASSLGVAGAGNTIYF
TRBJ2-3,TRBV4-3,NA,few,TGCGCCAGCAGCCAAGGACTGCTAAGGCGTTTCTTATCACGGGCGCAGTATTTT,CASSQGLLRRFLSRAQYF
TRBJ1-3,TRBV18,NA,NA,TGTGCCAGCTCATTCGACAGCTCCTCTGGAAACACCATATATTTT,CASSFDSSSGNTIYF
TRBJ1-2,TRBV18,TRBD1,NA,TGTGCCAGCTCGGGGACAGGGTCAAACTATGGCTACACCTTC,CASSGTGSNYGYTF
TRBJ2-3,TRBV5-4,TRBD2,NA,TGTGCCAGCAGCTCGACTAGCGGCGAAACTAGCACAGATACGCAGTATTTT,CASSSTSGETSTDTQYF
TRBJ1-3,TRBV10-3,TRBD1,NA,TGTGCCACCGGGACAGGGGGCTCTGGAAACACCATATATTTT,CATGTGGSGNTIYF
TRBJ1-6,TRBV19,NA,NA,TGTGCCAGTAGTATAGTAGGGGCCGTTAATTCACCCCTCCACTTT,CASSIVGAVNSPLHF
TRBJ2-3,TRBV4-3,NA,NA,TGCGCCAGCAGCCAAGAATCACTGCGAGATACGCAGTATTTT,CASSQESLRDTQYF
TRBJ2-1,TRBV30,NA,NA,TGTGCCTGGAGTGCCTCGCACGGGGGAAGCTCCTACAATGAGCAGTTCTTC,CAWSASHGGSSYNEQFF
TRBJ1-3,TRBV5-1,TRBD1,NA,TGCGCCAGCAGCTTGACAGGGGACTCTTACGGAAACACCATATATTTT,CASSLTGDSYGNTIYF
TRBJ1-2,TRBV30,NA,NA,TGTGCCTGGAGTGCCGGGGGAGGCTACACCTTC,CAWSAGGGYTF
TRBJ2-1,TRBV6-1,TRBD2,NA,TGTGCCAGCAGTGACCCCGCAGCGGGGGGACTATACAATGAGCAGTTCTTC,CASSDPAAGGLYNEQFF
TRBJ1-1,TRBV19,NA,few,TGTGCCAGTAGTATAGGGGCAGGGGCGAACACTGAAGCTTTCTTT,CASSIGAGANTEAFF
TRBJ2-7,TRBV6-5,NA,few,TGTGCCAGCAGTTACTATAGTGGGTTTGGACTCGAGCAGTACTTC,CASSYYSGFGLEQYF
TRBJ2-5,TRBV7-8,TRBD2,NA,TGTGCCAGCAGCTTATCCCCGAGGACGGGGGGTGAGGAGACCCAGTACTTC,CASSLSPRTGGEETQYF
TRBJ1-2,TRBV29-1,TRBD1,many,TGCAGCGTACAGGGGGCGAGGGGCTATGGCTACACCTTC,CSVQGARGYGYTF
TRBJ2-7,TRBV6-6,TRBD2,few,TGTGCCAGCAGTGCCGGACTAGCGGGGGCCCTCCGCGAGCAGTACTTC,CASSAGLAGALREQYF
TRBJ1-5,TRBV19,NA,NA,TGTGCCAGTAGTACAGATTCGGGCAATCAGCCCCAGCATTTT,CASSTDSGNQPQHF
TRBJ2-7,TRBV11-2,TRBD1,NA,TGTGCCAGCGCACAGGGGGGTATCGAGCAGTACTTC,CASAQGGIEQYF
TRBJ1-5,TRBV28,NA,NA,TGTGCCAGCAGTCAAAACCAGGGGATCCAGCCCCAGCATTTT,CASSQNQGIQPQHF
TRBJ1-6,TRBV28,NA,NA,TGTGCCAGCATGGAGGGACTTTTTACGAGTGATTCACCCCTCCACTTT,CASMEGLFTSDSPLHF
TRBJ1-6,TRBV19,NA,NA,TGTGCCAGTAACCCCGGGGAGGGAGGTAATTCACCCCTCCACTTT,CASNPGEGGNSPLHF
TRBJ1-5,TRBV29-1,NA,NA,TGCAGCGTCGGTGGAGATCAGCCCCAGCATTTT,CSVGGDQPQHF
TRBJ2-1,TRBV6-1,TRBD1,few,TGTGCCAGCAGTGAGGTGGGCAGGGGGATGGTCTTC,CASSEVGRGMVF
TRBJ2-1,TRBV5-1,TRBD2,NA,TGCGCCAGCAGCTTGGCCGGGGTAGCGGGAGCTAATGAGCAGTTCTTC,CASSLAGVAGANEQFF
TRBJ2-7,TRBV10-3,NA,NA,TGTGCCATCAGTGAGAGAGAAAGCGCCTCCTACGAGCAGTACTTC,CAISERESASYEQYF
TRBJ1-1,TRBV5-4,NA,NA,TGTGCCAGCAGCCCGCCACCGGGACAGAACACTGAAGCTTTCTTT,CASSPPPGQNTEAFF
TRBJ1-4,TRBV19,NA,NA,TGTGCCAGTAGTACCTCATCAGGGATTTCTAATGAAAAACTGTTTTTT,CASSTSSGISNEKLFF